This TCR beta chain derives from a study of blood T cell repertoires in COVID-19. At the level of the study: Acute-phase and convalescent COVID-19 samples originated in the United States, Italy and Spain. PBMCs, B-cell-depleted T cells, or T cells were the source of the cDNA or gDNA that made up the material.

Repertoires were generated with immunoSEQ multiplex PCR, while TCRdb's copy carries only in-frame clones and drops some. The sample lists roughly 250,000 clones, roughly 90% occurring once. The ends lost 6 bases at V and 5 bases at J; junction bases unmatched: 22. The CDR3 sequence is 20 residues long. Germline V lookup: CDR1 SNHLY, CDR2 FYNNEI. This TCR came from a woman in her twenties or thirties with acute or convalescent COVID-19. The specimen was peripheral blood. The rearrangement joins TRBV2 to TRBJ1-4; TRBD1 matches at 9 bases. This chain's CDR3 is CASSETARDRVGSGNEKLFF. In DNA, the CDR3 is TGTGCCAGCAGCGAAACTGCCCGGGACAGGGTCGGGTCCGGAAATGAAAAACTGTTTTTT.